This T cell receptor (beta chain) was obtained from a study of memory CD4+ T cells and cytomegalovirus serostatus. Trimming cost V 7 bases and J 7 bases, with 20 bases left between them. There are 14 residues in the CDR3. The sort gate was single viable CD3+CD4+CD8-CD45RO+ cells for memory CD4+ T cells. The method was immunoSEQ multiplex PCR; TCRdb's version includes in-frame clones alone and lacks a portion of them. The data show about 50,000 clones, with around four fifths seen just once and about 0.73% held by the top ten. This clone was seen a handful of times. The sequence came from an adult in good health and CMV-seronegative. This sequence joins TRBV23-1 and TRBJ2-7; maybe TRBD1 (6 bases). TRBV23-1 is designated an ORF whose function remains uncertain. Material: memory CD4+ T cells from blood. CDR3 nucleotides: TGCGCCAGCACCCAAGGACAGCCATCTGAGGAGCAGTACTTC. This gives the protein CASTQGQPSEEQYF.